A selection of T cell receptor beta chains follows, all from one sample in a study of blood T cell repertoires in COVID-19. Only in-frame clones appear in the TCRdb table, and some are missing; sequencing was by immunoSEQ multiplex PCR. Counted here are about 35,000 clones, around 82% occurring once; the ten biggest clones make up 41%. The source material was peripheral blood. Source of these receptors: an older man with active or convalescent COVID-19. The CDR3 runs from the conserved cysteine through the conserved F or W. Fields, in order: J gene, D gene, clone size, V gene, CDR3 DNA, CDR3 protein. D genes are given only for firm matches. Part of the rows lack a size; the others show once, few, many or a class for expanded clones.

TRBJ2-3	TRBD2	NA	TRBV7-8	TGTGCCAGCAGCTTACACGGGACTACTAGCACAGATACGCAGTATTTT	CASSLHGTTSTDTQYF
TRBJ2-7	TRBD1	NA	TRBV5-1	TGCGCCAGCAGCTTGCGGTCGGGACAGACCTACGAGCAGTACTTC	CASSLRSGQTYEQYF
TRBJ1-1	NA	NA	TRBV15	TGTGCCACCAGCAGGGAGGGGCCGAGCACTGAAGCTTTCTTT	CATSREGPSTEAFF
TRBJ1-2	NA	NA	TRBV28	TGTGCCAGCAGTTTGCGGACAGACGGCTACACCTTC	CASSLRTDGYTF
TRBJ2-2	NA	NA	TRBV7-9	TGTGCCAGCACCGGGCACACTCCAACCGGGGAGCTGTTTTTT	CASTGHTPTGELFF
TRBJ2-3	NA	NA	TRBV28	TGTGCCAGCAGCCACTTGCTTGGGAGAGATACGCAGTATTTT	CASSHLLGRDTQYF
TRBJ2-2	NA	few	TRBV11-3	TGTGCCAGCAGCTTATATCCGGGGGAGCTGTTTTTT	CASSLYPGELFF
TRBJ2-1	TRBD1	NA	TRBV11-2	TGTGCCAGCAGCTTAGAAGGGGGCACTTACAATGAGCAGTTCTTC	CASSLEGGTYNEQFF
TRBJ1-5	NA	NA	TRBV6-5	TGTGCCAGCACGGTCGGGGGGGGTCAGCCCCAGCATTTT	CASTVGGGQPQHF
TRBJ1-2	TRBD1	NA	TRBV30	TGTGCCTGGAGGCGACTGGACAGGGCCCTCTTCTACACCTTC	CAWRRLDRALFYTF
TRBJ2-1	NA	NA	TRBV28	TGTGCCAGCAGAGGAGACTACAATGAGCAGTTCTTC	CASRGDYNEQFF
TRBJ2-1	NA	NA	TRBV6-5	TGTGCCAGCAGTTATGACTCCCAAGGCGAGCAGTTCTTC	CASSYDSQGEQFF
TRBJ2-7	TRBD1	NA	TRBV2	TGTGCCAGCTCCGGACAGGGGGCATACGAGCAGTACTTC	CASSGQGAYEQYF
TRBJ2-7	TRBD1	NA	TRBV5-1	TGCGCCAGCAGCTTTTTCGGACAGGGAGGTTACGAGCAGTACTTC	CASSFFGQGGYEQYF
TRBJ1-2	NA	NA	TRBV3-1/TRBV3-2	TGTGCCAGCAGCCAAGGACCACAGGGTAGTTATGGCTACACCTTC	CASSQGPQGSYGYTF
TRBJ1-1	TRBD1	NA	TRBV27	TGTGCCAGCAGACAGGGGCCCAACACTGAAGCTTTCTTT	CASRQGPNTEAFF
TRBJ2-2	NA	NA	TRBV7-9	TGTGCCAGCAGCTTAGATTCCTCGAACACCGGGGAGCTGTTTTTT	CASSLDSSNTGELFF
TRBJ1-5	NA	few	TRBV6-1	TGTGCCAGCAGTGAACGGGGGGCCGGCAATCAGCCCCAGCATTTT	CASSERGAGNQPQHF
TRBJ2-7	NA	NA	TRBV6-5	TGTGCCAGCAGGGAGACCGACGCGGTTAGGGGCGAGCAGTACTTC	CASRETDAVRGEQYF
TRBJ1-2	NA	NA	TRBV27	TGTGCCAGCAGTTTGGTACAGGGTGGTGGCTACACCTTC	CASSLVQGGGYTF
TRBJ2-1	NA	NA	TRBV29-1	TGCAGCGTTGCAGGGGTTAGCGCCTACAATGAGCAGTTCTTC	CSVAGVSAYNEQFF
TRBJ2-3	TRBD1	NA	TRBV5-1	TGCGCCAGCAGCCAGGCCGGGACAGGAACAGATACGCAGTATTTT	CASSQAGTGTDTQYF
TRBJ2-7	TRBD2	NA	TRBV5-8	TGTGCCAGCAGCATCGAAAAGGGACTATACCTCCACGAGCAGTACTTC	CASSIEKGLYLHEQYF
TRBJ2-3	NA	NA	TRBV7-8	TGTGCCAGCAGCCCTACAGATACGCAGTATTTT	CASSPTDTQYF
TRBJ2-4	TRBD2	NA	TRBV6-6	TGTGCCAGCAGTTACCTCCTAGCGGAGGGCATTCAGTACTTC	CASSYLLAEGIQYF
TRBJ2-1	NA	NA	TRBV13	TGTGCCAGCAGCTTAAGGTGGGAGAGCCCCTCCAATGAGCAGTTCTTC	CASSLRWESPSNEQFF
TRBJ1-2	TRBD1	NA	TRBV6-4	TGTGCCAGCGCCTCCAGTGGGACAGCCGACTTCTATGGCTACACCTTC	CASASSGTADFYGYTF
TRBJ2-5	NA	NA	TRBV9	TGTGCCAGCAGCGGGAGCGGAGCTGGGGAGACCCAGTACTTC	CASSGSGAGETQYF
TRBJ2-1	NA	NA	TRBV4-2	TGTGCCAGCAGCCAAGATGTTGCCCACCCAGGGGTAGTTTACAATGAGCAGTTCTTC	CASSQDVAHPGVVYNEQFF
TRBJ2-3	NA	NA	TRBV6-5	TGTGCCAGCAGTTACCAAGCAACGCAGTATTTT	CASSYQATQYF
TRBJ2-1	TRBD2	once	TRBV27	TGTGCCAGCAGTTACCCGCCGGGAGGCCATGAGCAGTTCTTC	CASSYPPGGHEQFF
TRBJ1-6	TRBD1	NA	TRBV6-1	TGTGCCAGCAGTGGGGGGACAGGCCCTCCAGGTTCACCCCTCCACTTT	CASSGGTGPPGSPLHF
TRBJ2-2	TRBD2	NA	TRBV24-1	TGTGCCACCTCCCTAGCGGGAGACACCGGGGAGCTGTTTTTT	CATSLAGDTGELFF
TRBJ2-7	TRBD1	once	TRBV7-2	TGTGCCAGCAGCTTTGACAGGGGGCGGAATGAGGAGCAGTACTTC	CASSFDRGRNEEQYF
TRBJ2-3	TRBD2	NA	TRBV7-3	TGTGCCAGCAGCTTACTAAGCGGGGGCACAGATACGCAGTATTTT	CASSLLSGGTDTQYF
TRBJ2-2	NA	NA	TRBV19	TGTGCCAGTAGTATACGGGCCGGGGAGCTGTTTTTT	CASSIRAGELFF
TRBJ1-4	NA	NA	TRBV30	TGTGCCTGGAGTTTGGCCTTCGGGGGATCTAATGAAAAACTGTTTTTT	CAWSLAFGGSNEKLFF
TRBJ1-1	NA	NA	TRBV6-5	TGTGCCAGCAGTTCCTCCGGCGGGGGCACTGAAGCTTTCTTT	CASSSSGGGTEAFF
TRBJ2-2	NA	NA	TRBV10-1	TGCGCCAGCAGCGACAGGCAAAAGGGCGCGAGGTTGAACACCGGGGAGCTGTTTTTT	CASSDRQKGARLNTGELFF
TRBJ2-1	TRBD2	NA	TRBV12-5	TGTGCTAGTGGTGGGGGACTAGCGGGAAACAATGAGCAGTTCTTC	CASGGGLAGNNEQFF
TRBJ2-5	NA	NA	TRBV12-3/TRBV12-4	TGTGCCAGCACCCAGCGGAACCAAGAGACCCAGTACTTC	CASTQRNQETQYF
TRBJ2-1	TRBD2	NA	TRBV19	TGTGCCAGTAGTATCGGACTAGCGGGAGAATCCGAGCAGTTCTTC	CASSIGLAGESEQFF